The rows below give T cell receptor beta chains drawn from one sample of a study of cytomegalovirus exposure and HLA in healthy donors. Produced via immunoSEQ multiplex PCR; TCRdb's table is partial and in-frame only. The sample consists of hundreds of thousands of clones, 60% to 80% of them appearing once. The sample was PBMCs. These receptors were taken from a woman aged 25-40 years in good health and CMV-seronegative. CDR3s include the opening cysteine and the closing phenylalanine or tryptophan. Each record gives: V gene, CDR3 length, clone size, J gene, CDR3 protein. Part of the rows lack a size; the others show once, few, many or a class for expanded clones.

>TRBV9|15|few|TRBJ2-5
CASSPRDYLQETQYF
>TRBV30|17|-|TRBJ2-2
CAWSVLASGGWTGELFF
>TRBV27|17|few|TRBJ2-2
CASSFGSSGRDTGELFF
>TRBV6-1|14|few|TRBJ1-2
CASSYGSGNYGYTF
>TRBV27|15|-|TRBJ1-1
CASSPVDREGTEAFF
>TRBV6-5|14|-|TRBJ2-7
CASSGPRGPYEQYF
>TRBV7-3|11|-|TRBJ1-1
CASSSGTEAFF
>TRBV2|14|-|TRBJ2-3
CASSRQGATDTQYF
>TRBV29-1|16|-|TRBJ2-3
CSAGGAAGDHTDTQYF
>TRBV21-1|17|-|TRBJ2-2
CASSTQDSYANTGELFF